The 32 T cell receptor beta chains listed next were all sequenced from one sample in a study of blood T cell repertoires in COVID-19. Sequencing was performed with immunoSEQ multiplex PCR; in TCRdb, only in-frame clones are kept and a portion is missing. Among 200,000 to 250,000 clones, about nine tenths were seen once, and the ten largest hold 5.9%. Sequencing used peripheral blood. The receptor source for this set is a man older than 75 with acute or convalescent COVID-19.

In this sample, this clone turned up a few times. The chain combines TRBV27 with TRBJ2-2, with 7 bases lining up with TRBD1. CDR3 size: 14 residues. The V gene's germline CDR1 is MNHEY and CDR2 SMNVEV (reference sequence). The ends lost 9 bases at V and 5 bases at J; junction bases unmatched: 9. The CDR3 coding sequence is TGTGCCAGTAGAGCGACAGGGCGAACCGGGGAGCTGTTTTTT. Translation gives CASRATGRTGELFF.

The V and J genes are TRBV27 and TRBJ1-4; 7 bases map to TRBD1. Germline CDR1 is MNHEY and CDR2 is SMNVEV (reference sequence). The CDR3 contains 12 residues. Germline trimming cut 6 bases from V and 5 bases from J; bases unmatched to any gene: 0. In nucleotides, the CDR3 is TGTGCCAGCAGGGGACAGAATGAAAAACTGTTTTTT. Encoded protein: CASRGQNEKLFF.

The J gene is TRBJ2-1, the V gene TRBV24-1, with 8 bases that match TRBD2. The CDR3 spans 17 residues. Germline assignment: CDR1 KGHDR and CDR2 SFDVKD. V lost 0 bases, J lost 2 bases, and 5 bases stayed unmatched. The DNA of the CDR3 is TGTGCCACCAGTGATTTGCCCGGGAGGGGGGCCTACAATGAGCAGTTCTTC. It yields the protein CATSDLPGRGAYNEQFF.

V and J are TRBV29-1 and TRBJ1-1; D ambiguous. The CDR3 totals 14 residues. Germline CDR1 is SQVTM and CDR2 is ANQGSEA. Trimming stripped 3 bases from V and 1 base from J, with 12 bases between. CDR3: CSVDLLSGNTEAFF. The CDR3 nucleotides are TGCAGCGTTGATCTTCTTTCGGGGAACACTGAAGCTTTCTTT.

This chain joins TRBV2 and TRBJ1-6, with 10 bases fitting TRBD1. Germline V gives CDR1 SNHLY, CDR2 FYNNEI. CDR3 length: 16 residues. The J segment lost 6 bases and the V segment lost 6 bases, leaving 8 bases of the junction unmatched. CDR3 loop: CASSDRGRQPNSPLHF. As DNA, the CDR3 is TGTGCCAGCAGCGACAGGGGGCGCCAGCCTAATTCACCCCTCCACTTT.

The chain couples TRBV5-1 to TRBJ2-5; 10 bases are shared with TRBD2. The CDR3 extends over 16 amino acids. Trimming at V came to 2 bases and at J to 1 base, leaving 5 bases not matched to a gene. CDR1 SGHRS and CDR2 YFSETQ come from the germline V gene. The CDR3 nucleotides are TGCGCCAGCAGCTTATCATTAGCGGGAGGCCAAGAGACCCAGTACTTC. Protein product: CASSLSLAGGQETQYF.

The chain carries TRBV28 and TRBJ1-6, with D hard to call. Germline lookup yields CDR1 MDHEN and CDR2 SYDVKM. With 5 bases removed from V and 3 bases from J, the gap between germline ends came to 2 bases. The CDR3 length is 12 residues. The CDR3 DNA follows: TGTGCCAGCAGTCTCTATAATTCACCCCTCCACTTT. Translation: CASSLYNSPLHF. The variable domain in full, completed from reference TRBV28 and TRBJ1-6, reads DVKVTQSSRYLVKRTGEKVFLECVQDMDHENMFWYRQDPGLGLRLIYFSYDVKMKEKGDIPEGYSVSREKKERFSLILESASTNQTSMYLCASSLYNSPLHFGNGTRLTVT.

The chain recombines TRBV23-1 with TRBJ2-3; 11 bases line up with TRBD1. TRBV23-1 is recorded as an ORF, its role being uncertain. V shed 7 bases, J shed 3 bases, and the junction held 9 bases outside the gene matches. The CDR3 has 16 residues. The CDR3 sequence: CASNPPGQGVTDTQYF. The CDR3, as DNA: TGCGCCAGCAACCCACCGGGACAGGGGGTAACAGATACGCAGTATTTT.

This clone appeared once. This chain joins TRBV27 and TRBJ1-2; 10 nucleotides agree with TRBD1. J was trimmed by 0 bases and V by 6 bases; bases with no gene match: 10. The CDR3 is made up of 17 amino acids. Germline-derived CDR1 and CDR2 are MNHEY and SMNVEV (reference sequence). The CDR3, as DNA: TGTGCCAGCAGGGCTCCGGGACAGGGGAGTTCTAACTATGGCTACACCTTC. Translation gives CASRAPGQGSSNYGYTF.

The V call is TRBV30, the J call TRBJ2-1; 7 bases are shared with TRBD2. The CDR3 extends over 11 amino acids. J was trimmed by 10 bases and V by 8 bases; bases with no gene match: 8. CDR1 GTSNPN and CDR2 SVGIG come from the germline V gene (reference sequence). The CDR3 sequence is CAGTKLAEQFF. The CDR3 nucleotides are TGTGCCGGGACTAAGCTAGCCGAGCAGTTCTTC.

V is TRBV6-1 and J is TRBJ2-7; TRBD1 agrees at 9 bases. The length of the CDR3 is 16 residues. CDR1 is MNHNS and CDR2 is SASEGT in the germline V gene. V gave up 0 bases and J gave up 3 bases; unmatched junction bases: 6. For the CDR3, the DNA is TGTGCCAGCAGTGAAGCTTCCTGGACAGGGGACTACGAGCAGTACTTC. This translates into CASSEASWTGDYEQYF.

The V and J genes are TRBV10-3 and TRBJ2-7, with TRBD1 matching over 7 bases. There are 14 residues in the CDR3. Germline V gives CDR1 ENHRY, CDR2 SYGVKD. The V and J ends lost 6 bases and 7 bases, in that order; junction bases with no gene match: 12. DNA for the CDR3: TGTGCCATCAGAGGAGACAGGGCAATGGAAGAGCAGTACTTC. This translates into CAIRGDRAMEEQYF.

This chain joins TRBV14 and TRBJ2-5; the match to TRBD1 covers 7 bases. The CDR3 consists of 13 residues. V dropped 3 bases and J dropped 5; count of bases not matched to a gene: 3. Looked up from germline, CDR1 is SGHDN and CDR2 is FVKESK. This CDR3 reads CASSHYRGETQYF. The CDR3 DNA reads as TGTGCCAGCAGCCATTACAGGGGTGAGACCCAGTACTTC.

Written as DNA, the CDR3 is TGTGCCAGCAGCCCGGGACAGCACACTGAAGCTTTCTTT. Residues: CASSPGQHTEAFF. This rearrangement joins TRBV28 to TRBJ1-1; 7 bases are a match to TRBD1. Germline assignment: CDR1 MDHEN and CDR2 SYDVKM. The CDR3 extends over 13 amino acids. V lost 6 bases, J lost 3 bases, and 4 bases stayed unmatched.

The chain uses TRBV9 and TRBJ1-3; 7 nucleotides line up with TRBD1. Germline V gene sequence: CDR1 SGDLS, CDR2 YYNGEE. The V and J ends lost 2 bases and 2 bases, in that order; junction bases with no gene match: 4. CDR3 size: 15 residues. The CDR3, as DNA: TGTGCCAGCAGCGTTCAGGGGGGCACTGGAAACACCATATATTTT. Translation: CASSVQGGTGNTIYF.

This chain's CDR3 is CASSPPGIADTQYF. DNA of the CDR3: TGTGCCAGCAGCCCCCCCGGGATCGCAGATACGCAGTATTTT. The chain uses TRBV7-3 and TRBJ2-3; possibly TRBD2 for D (5 bases). V was pared by 5 bases and J by 4 bases, with 13 bases between. CDR3 length: 14 residues. Germline-derived CDR1 and CDR2 are SGHTA and FQGTGA.

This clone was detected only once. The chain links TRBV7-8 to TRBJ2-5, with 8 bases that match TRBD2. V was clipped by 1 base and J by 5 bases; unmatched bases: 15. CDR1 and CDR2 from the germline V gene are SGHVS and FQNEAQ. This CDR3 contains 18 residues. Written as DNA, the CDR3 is TGTGCCAGCAGCTTAGAGATGATTGCGAGCGGGAGAGGGGAGACCCAGTACTTC. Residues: CASSLEMIASGRGETQYF.

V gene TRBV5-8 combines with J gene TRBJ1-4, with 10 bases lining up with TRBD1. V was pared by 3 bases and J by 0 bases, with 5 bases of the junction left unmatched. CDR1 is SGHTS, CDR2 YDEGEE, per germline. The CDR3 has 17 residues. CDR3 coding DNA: TGTGCCAGCAGCTCCGGGACAGGGGTATCAACTAATGAAAAACTGTTTTTT. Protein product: CASSSGTGVSTNEKLFF.

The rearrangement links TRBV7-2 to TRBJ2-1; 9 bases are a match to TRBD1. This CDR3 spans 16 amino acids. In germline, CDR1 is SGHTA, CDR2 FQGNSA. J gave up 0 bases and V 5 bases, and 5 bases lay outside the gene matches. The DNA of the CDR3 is TGTGCCAGCAGCCGGACAGGGGATAGCTCCTACAATGAGCAGTTCTTC. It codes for CASSRTGDSSYNEQFF.

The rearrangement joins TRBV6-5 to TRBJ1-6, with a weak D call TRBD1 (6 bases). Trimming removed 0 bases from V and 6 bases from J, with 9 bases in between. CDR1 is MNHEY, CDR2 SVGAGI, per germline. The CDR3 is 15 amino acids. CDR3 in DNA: TGTGCCAGCAGTTACTCCGGACAGTTTAATTCACCCCTCCACTTT. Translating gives CASSYSGQFNSPLHF.

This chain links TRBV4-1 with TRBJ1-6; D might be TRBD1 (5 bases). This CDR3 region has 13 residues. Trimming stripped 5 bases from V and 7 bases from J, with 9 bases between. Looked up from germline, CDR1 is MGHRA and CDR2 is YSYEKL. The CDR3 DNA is TGCGCCAGCAGCGAGAGACAGAATTCACCCCTCCACTTT. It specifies CASSERQNSPLHF.

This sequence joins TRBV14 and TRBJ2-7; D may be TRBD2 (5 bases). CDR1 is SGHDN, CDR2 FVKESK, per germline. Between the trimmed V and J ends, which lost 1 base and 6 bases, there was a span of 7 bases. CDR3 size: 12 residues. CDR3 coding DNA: TGTGCCAGCAGCCAAGTAGGGAGCGAGCAGTACTTC. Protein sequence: CASSQVGSEQYF.

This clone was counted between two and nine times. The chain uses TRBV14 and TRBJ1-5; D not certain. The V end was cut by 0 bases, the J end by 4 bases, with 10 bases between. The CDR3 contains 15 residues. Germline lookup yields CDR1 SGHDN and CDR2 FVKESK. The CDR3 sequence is CASSQEEVPNQPQHF. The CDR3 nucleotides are TGTGCCAGCAGCCAAGAGGAGGTTCCTAATCAGCCCCAGCATTTT. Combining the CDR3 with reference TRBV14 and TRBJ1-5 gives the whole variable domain EAGVTQFPSHSVIEKGQTVTLRCDPISGHDNLYWYRRVMGKEIKFLLHFVKESKQDESGMPNNRFLAERTGGTYSTLKVQPAELEDSGVYFCASSQEEVPNQPQHFGDGTRLSIL.

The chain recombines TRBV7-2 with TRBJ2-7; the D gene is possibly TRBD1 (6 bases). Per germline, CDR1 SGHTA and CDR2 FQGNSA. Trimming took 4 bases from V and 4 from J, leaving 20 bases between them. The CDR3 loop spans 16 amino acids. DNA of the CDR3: TGTGCCAGCAGCTCCTCTGGCCAGGGGCAGATTTACGAGCAGTACTTC. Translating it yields CASSSSGQGQIYEQYF.

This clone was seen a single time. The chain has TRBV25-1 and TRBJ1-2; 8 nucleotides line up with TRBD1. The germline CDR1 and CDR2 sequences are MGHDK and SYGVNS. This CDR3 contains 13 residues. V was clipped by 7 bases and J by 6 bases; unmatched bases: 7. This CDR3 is CASKTTGGNGYTF. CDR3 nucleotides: TGTGCCAGCAAAACCACAGGGGGGAATGGCTACACCTTC.

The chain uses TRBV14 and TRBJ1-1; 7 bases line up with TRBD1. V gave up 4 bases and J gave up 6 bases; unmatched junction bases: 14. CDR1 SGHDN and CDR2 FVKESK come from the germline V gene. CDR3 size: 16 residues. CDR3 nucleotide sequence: TGTGCCAGCAGCCGATTACAGGGGCTTGAGTACGCTGAAGCTTTCTTT. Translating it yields CASSRLQGLEYAEAFF.

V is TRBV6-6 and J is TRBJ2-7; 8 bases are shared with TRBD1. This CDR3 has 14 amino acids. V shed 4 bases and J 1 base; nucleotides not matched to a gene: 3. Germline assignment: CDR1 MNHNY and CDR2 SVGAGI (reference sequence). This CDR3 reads CASSFQGASYEQYV. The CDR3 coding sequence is TGTGCCAGCAGTTTTCAGGGGGCATCCTACGAGCAGTACGTC.

The CDR3 reads CASSFPTIQQGGEDYEQYF. The CDR3 DNA is TGTGCCAGCAGTTTTCCGACAATCCAACAGGGGGGAGAGGACTACGAGCAGTACTTC. This chain connects TRBV28 to TRBJ2-7; TRBD1 matches 8 bases. The V gene's germline CDR1 is MDHEN and CDR2 SYDVKM. V was clipped by 3 bases and J by 3 bases; unmatched bases: 19. This CDR3 contains 19 residues.

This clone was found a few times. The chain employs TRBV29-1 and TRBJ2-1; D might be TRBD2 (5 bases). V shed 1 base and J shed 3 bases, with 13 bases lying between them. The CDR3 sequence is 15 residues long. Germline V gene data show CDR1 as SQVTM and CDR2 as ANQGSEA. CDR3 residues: CSVEGALGRYNEQFF. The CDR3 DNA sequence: TGCAGCGTTGAAGGCGCACTAGGACGCTACAATGAGCAGTTCTTC.

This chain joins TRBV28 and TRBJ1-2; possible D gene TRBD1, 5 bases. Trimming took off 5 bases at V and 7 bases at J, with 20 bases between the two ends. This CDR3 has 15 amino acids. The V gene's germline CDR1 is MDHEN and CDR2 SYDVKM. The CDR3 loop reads CASSQQLGRIFGYTF. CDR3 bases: TGTGCCAGCAGTCAACAATTGGGGCGCATCTTTGGCTACACCTTC.

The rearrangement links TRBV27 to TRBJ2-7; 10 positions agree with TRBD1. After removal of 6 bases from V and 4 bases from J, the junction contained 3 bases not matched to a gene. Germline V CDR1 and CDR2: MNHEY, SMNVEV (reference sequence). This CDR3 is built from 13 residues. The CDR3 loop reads CASSDRGPYEQYF. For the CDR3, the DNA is TGTGCCAGCAGCGACAGGGGGCCTTACGAGCAGTACTTC.

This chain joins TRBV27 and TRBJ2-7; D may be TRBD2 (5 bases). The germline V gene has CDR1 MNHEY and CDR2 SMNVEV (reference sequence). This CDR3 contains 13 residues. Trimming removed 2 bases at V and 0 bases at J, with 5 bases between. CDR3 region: CASSLGLSYEQYF. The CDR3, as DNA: TGTGCCAGCAGTTTAGGACTCTCCTACGAGCAGTACTTC.